This entry lists 2 T cell receptor beta chains sequenced from one sample in a study of blood T cells in healthy people across ages. The use of a sample-barcoded 5' primer and a J-beta primer mix characterized a second PCR of 7 to 11 cycles. MiXCR, run by TCRdb on the 5' RACE reads, gives a single entry per CDR3 protein. The repertoire has over 500,000 distinct CDR3 sequences, under 65% of them found once; the top ten carry roughly 13%. The sequenced sample was blood. The source is a woman of 80 years or more in good health.

V is TRBV28 and J is TRBJ2-5; D is possibly TRBD2 (5 bases). With 4 bases removed from V and 0 bases from J, the gap between germline ends came to 15 bases. Germline loops: CDR1 MDHEN, CDR2 SYDVKM. The CDR3 spans 16 residues. CDR3 amino acids: CASSYLSGVYQETQYF. In DNA form, the CDR3 reads TGTGCCAGCAGTTATCTCAGCGGAGTGTACCAAGAGACCCAGTACTTC. Using reference TRBV28 and TRBJ2-5 for the parts outside the CDR3, the full variable domain is DVKVTQSSRYLVKRTGEKVFLECVQDMDHENMFWYRQDPGLGLRLIYFSYDVKMKEKGDIPEGYSVSREKKERFSLILESASTNQTSMYLCASSYLSGVYQETQYFGPGTRLLVL.

The J gene is TRBJ1-1, the V gene TRBV20-1; D possibly corresponds to TRBD1 (5 bases). Germline CDR1 and CDR2: DFQATT and SNEGSKA (reference sequence). The length of the CDR3 is 14 residues. Trimming left V 4 bases short and J 6 bases short, with 18 bases between. In DNA form, the CDR3 reads TGCAGTGCTATTCGTAGGCAGGGCGCCCCTGAAGCTTTCTTT. Translation: CSAIRRQGAPEAFF.